This entry concerns a single T cell receptor beta chain. Its antigen remains unknown. This specimen comes from a study of cytomegalovirus exposure and HLA in healthy donors. Findings and limits, study-wide: The study carried out a later analysis of TCR beta sequences. It associated around 17,000 of them with specific HLA alleles at a false discovery rate of 0.05.

V was pared by 5 bases and J by 9 bases, with 22 bases between. Per germline, CDR1 LNHNV and CDR2 YYDKDF (reference sequence). The CDR3 is 15 amino acids. The PCR had 60 Vbeta and 13 Jbeta primers. The data were produced by immunoSEQ multiplex PCR, yet TCRdb's version contains in-frame clones alone and is incomplete. The repertoire consists of 150,000 or so clones, with 75% to 80% occurring once and the leading ten covering 6.3%. The sample consisted of PBMCs. The gene calls are TRBV15 and TRBJ1-1, with D possibly TRBD1 on 6 matching bases. The sequence derives from a man aged 35-49 years in good health and CMV-seropositive. The CDR3 DNA reads TGTGCCACCAGCGTACACCAGGGACAACTACTAAAAGCTTTCTTT. It yields the protein CATSVHQGQLLKAFF.